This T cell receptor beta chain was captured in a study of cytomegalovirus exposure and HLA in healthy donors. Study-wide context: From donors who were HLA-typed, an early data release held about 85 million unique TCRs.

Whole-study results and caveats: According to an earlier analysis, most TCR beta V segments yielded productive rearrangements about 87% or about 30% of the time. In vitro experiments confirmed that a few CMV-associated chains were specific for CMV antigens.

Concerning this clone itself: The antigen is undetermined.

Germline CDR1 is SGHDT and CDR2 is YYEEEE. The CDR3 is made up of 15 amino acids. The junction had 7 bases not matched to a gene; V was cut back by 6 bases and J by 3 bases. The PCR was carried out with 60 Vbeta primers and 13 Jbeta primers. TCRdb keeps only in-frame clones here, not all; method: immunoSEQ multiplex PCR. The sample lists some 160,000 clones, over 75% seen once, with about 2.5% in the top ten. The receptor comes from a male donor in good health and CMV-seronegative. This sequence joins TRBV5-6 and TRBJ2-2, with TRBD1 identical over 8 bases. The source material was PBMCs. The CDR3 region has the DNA TGTGCCAGCACCCCGCGGGACAGGTACACCGGGGAGCTGTTTTTT. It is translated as CASTPRDRYTGELFF. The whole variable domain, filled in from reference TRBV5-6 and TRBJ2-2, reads DAGVTQSPTHLIKTRGQQVTLRCSPKSGHDTVSWYQQALGQGPQFIFQYYEEEERQRGNFPDRFSGHQFPNYSSELNVNALLLGDSALYLCASTPRDRYTGELFFGEGSRLTVL.